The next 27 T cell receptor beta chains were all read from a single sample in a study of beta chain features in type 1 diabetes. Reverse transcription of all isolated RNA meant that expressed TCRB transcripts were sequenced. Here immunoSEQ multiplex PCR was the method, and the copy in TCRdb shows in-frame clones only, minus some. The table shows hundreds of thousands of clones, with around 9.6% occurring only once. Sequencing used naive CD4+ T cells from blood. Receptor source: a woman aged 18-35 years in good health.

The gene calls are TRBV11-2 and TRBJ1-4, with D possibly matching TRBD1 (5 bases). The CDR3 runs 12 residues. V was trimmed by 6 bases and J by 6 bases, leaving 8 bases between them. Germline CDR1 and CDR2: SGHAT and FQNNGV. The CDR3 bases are TGTGCCAGCAGGGGGCCTGATGAAAAACTGTTTTTT. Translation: CASRGPDEKLFF.

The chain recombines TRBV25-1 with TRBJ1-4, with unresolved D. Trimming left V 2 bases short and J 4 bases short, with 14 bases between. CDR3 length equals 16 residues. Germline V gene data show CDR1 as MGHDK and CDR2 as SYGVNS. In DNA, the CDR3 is TGTGCCAGCAGTGAAATGGGCAGGAGGTTTAATGAAAAACTGTTTTTT. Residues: CASSEMGRRFNEKLFF.

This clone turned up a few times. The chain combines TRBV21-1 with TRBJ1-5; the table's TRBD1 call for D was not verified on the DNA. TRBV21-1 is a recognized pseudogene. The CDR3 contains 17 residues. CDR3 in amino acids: CASSKDRDRITGQPQHF. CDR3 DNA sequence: TGTGCCAGCAGCAAAGACAGGGACAGGATCACAGGGCAGCCCCAGCATTTT.

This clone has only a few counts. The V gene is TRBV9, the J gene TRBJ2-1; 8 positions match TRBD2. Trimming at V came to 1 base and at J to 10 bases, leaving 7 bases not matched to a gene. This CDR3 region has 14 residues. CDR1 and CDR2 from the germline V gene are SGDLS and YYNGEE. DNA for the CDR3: TGTGCCAGCAGCGTATCCAGCGGGAGTAAAGAGCAGTTCTTC. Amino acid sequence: CASSVSSGSKEQFF.

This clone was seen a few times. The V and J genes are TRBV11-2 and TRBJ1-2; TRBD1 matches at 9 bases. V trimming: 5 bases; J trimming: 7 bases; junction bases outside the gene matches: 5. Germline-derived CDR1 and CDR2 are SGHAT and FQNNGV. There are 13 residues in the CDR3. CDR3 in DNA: TGTGCCAGCAGCATGGGACAGGGCGCTGGCTACACCTTC. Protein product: CASSMGQGAGYTF.

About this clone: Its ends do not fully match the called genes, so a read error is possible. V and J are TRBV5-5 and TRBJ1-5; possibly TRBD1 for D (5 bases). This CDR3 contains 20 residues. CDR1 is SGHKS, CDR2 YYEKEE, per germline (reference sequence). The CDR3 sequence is CASSSAPGLPYGPRKQPQHF. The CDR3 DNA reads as TGTGCCAGCAGCTCCGCGCCGGGACTCCCGTACGGACCACGCAAACAGCCCCAGCATTTT. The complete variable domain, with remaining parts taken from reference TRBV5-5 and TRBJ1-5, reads DAGVTQSPTHLIKTRGQQVTLRCSPISGHKSVSWYQQVLGQGPQFIFQYYEKEERGRGNFPDRFSARQFPNYSSELNVNALLLGDSALYLCASSSAPGLPYGPRKQPQHFGDGTRLSIL.

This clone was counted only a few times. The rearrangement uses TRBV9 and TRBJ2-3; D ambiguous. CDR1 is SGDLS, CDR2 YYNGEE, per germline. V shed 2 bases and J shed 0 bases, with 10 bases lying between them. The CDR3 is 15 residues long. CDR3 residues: CASSVGGPSTDTQYF. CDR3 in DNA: TGTGCCAGCAGCGTCGGCGGCCCGAGCACAGATACGCAGTATTTT.

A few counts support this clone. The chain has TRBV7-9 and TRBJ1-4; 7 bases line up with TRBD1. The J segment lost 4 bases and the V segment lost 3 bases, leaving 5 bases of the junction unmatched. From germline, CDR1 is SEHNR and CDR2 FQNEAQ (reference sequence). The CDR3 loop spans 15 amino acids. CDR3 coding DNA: TGTGCCAGCAGCTTCATCCAGGGGGTTAATGAAAAACTGTTTTTT. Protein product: CASSFIQGVNEKLFF. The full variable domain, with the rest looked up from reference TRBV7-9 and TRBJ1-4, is DTGVSQNPRHKITKRGQNVTFRCDPISEHNRLYWYRQTLGQGPEFLTYFQNEAQLEKSRLLSDRFSAERPKGSFSTLEIQRTEQGDSAMYLCASSFIQGVNEKLFFGSGTQLSVL.

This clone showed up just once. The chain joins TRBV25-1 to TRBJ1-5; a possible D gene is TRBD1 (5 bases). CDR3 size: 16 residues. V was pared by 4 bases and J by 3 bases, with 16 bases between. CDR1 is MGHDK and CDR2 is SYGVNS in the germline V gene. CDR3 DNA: TGTGCCAGCAGTGCTCCAGGGATCCCCAACAATCAGCCCCAGCATTTT. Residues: CASSAPGIPNNQPQHF.

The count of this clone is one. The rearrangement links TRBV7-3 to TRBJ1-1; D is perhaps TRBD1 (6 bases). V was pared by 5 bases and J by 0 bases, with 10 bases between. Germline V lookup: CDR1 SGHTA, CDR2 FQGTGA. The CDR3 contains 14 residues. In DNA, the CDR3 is TGTGCCAGCAGCAAACAGGGAGTGAACACTGAAGCTTTCTTT. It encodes CASSKQGVNTEAFF.

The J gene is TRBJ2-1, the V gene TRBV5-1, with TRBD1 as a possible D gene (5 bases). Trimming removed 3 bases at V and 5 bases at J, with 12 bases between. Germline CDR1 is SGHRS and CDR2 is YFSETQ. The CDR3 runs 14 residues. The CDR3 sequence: CASSSIRTHNEQFF. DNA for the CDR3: TGCGCCAGCAGCTCAATCCGGACACACAATGAGCAGTTCTTC. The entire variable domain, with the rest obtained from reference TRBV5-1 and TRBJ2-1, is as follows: KAGVTQTPRYLIKTRGQQVTLSCSPISGHRSVSWYQQTPGQGLQFLFEYFSETQRNKGNFPGRFSGRQFSNSRSEMNVSTLELGDSALYLCASSSIRTHNEQFFGPGTRLTVL.

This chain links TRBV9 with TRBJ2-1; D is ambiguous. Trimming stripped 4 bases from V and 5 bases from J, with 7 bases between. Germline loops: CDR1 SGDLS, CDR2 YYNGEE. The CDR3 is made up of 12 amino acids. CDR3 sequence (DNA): TGTGCCAGCAGCATCCTTAACAATGAGCAGTTCTTC. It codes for CASSILNNEQFF.

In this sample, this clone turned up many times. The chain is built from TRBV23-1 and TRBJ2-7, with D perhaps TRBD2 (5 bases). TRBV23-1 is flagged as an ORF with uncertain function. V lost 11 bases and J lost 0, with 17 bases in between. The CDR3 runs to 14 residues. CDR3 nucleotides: TGCGCCCCTAAACTAGGGTCGGTCTCCTACGAGCAGTACTTC. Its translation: CAPKLGSVSYEQYF.

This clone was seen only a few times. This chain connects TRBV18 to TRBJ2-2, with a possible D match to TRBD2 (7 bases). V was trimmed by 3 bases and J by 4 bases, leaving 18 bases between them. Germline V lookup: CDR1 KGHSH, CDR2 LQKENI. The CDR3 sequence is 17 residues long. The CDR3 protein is CASSPLGGGRGTGELFF. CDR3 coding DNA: TGTGCCAGCTCACCGCTCGGCGGGGGCCGAGGCACCGGGGAGCTGTTTTTT. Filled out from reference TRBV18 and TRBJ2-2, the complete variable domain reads NAGVMQNPRHLVRRRGQEARLRCSPMKGHSHVYWYRQLPEEGLKFMVYLQKENIIDESGMPKERFSAEFPKEGPSILRIQQVVRGDSAAYFCASSPLGGGRGTGELFFGEGSRLTVL.

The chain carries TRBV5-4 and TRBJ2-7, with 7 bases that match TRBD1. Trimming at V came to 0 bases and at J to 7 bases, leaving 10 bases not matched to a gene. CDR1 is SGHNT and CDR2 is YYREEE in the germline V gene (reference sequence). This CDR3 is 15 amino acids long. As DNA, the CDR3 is TGTGCCAGCAGCTTGGGACAGGGACCTTACGAGGAGCAGTACTTC. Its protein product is CASSLGQGPYEEQYF. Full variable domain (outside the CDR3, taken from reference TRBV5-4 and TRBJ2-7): ETGVTQSPTHLIKTRGQQVTLRCSSQSGHNTVSWYQQALGQGPQFIFQYYREEENGRGNFPPRFSGLQFPNYSSELNVNALELDDSALYLCASSLGQGPYEEQYFGPGTRLTVT.

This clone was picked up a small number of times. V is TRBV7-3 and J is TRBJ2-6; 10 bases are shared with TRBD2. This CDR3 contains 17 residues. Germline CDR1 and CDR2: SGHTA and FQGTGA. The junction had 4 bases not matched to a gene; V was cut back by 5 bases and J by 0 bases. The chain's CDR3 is CASSPRTSGSGANVLTF. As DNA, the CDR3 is TGTGCCAGCAGCCCGCGGACTAGCGGCTCTGGGGCCAACGTCCTGACTTTC.

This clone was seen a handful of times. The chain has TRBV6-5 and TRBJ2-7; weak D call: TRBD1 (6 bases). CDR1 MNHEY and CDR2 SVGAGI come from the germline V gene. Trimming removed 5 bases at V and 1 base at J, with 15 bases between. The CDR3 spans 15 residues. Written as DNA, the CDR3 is TGTGCCAGCAGTAGGACAGCCGATGGGTCCTACGAGCAGTACTTC. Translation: CASSRTADGSYEQYF.

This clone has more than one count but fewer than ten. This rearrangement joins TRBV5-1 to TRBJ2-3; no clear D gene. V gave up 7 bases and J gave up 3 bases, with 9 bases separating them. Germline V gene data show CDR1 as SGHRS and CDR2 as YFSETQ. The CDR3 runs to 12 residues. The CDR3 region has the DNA TGCGCCAGCGTCATCAGGACAGATACGCAGTATTTT. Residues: CASVIRTDTQYF. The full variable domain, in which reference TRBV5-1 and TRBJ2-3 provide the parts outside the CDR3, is KAGVTQTPRYLIKTRGQQVTLSCSPISGHRSVSWYQQTPGQGLQFLFEYFSETQRNKGNFPGRFSGRQFSNSRSEMNVSTLELGDSALYLCASVIRTDTQYFGPGTRLTVL.

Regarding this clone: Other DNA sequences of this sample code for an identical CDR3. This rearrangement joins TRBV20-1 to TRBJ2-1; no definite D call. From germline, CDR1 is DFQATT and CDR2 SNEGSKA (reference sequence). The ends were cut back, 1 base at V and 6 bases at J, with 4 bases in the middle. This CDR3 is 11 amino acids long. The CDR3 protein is CSARGGNEQFF. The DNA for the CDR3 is TGCAGTGCTAGAGGAGGCAATGAGCAGTTCTTC.

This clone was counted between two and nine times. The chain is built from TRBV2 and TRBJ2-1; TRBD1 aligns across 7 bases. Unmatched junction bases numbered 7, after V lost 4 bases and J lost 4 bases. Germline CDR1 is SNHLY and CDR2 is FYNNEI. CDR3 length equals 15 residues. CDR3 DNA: TGTGCCAGCAGTGGGGAAGGGGGCAATTACAATGAGCAGTTCTTC. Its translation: CASSGEGGNYNEQFF.

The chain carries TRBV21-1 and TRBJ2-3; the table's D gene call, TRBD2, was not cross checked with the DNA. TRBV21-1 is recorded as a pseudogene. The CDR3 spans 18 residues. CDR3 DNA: TGTGCCAGCAGCAAAGCCGAGACTAGCGGGAGGCGCCCAGATACGCAGTATTTT. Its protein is CASSKAETSGRRPDTQYF.

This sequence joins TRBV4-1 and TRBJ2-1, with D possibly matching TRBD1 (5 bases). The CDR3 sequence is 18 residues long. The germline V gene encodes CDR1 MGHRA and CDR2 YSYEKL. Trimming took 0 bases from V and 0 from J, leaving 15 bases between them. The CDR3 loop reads CASSQDRQGPGSYNEQFF. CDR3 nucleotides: TGCGCCAGCAGCCAAGATCGGCAGGGCCCAGGCTCCTACAATGAGCAGTTCTTC.

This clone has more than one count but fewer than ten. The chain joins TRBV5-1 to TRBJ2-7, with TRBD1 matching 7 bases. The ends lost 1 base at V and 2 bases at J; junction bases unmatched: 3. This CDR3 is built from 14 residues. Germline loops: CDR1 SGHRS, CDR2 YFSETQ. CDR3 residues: CASSLRDSTYEQYF. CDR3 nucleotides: TGCGCCAGCAGCTTGCGGGACAGCACCTACGAGCAGTACTTC.

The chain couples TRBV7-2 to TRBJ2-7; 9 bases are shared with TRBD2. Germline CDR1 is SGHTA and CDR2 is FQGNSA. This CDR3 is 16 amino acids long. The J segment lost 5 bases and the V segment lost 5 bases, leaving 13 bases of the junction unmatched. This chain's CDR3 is CASSINLAGRRNEQYF. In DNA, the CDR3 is TGTGCCAGCAGCATTAACCTAGCGGGGCGAAGGAACGAGCAGTACTTC. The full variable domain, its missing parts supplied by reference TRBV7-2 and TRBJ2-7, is GAGVSQSPSNKVTEKGKDVELRCDPISGHTALYWYRQSLGQGLEFLIYFQGNSAPDKSGLPSDRFSAERTGGSVSTLTIQRTQQEDSAVYLCASSINLAGRRNEQYFGPGTRLTVT.

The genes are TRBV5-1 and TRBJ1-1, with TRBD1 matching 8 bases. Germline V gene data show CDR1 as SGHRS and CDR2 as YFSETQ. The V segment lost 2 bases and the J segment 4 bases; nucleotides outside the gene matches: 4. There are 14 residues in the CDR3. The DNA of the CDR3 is TGCGCCAGCAGCTTACAGGGGGATGGCACTGAAGCTTTCTTT. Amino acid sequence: CASSLQGDGTEAFF.

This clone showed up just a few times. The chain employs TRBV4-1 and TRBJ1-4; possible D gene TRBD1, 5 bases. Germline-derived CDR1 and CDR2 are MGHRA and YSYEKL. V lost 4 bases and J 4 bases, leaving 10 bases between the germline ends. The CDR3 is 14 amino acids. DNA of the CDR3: TGCGCCAGCAGCCTGGGGGGATATAATGAAAAACTGTTTTTT. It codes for CASSLGGYNEKLFF.

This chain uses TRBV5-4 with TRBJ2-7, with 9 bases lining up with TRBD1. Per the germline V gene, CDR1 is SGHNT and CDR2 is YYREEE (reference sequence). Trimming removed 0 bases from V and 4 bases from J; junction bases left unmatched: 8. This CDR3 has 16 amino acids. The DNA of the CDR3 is TGTGCCAGCAGCTTGGCTCCGGGACAGGGTTATTACGAGCAGTACTTC. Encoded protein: CASSLAPGQGYYEQYF.